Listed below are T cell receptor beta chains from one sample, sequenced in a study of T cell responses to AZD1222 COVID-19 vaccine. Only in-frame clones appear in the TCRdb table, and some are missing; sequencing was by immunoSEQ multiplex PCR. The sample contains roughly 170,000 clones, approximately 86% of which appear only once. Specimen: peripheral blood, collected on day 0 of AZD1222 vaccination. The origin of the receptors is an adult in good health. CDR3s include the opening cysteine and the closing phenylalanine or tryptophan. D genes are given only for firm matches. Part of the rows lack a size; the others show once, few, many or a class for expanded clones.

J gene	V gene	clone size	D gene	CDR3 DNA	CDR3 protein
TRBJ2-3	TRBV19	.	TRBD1	TGTGCCAGTAGCCCTGGGACAGGGGGCCGAAGCACAGATACGCAGTATTTT	CASSPGTGGRSTDTQYF
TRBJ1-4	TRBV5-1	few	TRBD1	TGCGCCAGCAGCTTCGGGCAGGGGGGTGAAAAACTGTTTTTT	CASSFGQGGEKLFF
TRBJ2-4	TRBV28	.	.	TGTGCCAGCAGTTTAGGGGCTGGGAACATTCAGTACTTC	CASSLGAGNIQYF
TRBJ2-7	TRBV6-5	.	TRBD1	TGTGCCAGCAGAGCCGGACAGGGGGCGTACTACGAGCAGTACTTC	CASRAGQGAYYEQYF
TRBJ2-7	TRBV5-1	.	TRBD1	TGCGCCAGCAGCTATGCTCTTCAGGGGGCCTACGAGCAGTACTTC	CASSYALQGAYEQYF
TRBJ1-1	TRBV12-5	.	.	TGTGCTAGCTCCATCGGGGGGACTGAAGCTTTCTTT	CASSIGGTEAFF
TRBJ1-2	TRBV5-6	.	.	TGTGCCAGCAGCTTGGGGATGGGGGGAGGATCCACCTTC	CASSLGMGGGSTF
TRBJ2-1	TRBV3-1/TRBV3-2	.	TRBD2	TGTGCCAGCAGCCAAGCACAACTAGCGGGAGGTGAGCAGTTCTTC	CASSQAQLAGGEQFF
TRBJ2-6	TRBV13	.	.	TGTGCCAGCAGCTTAGGGGTCGTCATTCTCTCTGGGGCCAACGTCCTGACTTTC	CASSLGVVILSGANVLTF
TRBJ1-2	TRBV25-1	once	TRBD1	TGTGCCAGCAGCACATGGACAGGATCCTATGGCTACACCTTC	CASSTWTGSYGYTF
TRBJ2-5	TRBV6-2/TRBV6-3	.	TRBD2	TGTGCCAGCAGCCCAGCGGGGGGGACGAAGACCCAGTACTTC	CASSPAGGTKTQYF
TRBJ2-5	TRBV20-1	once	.	TGCAGTGGGCATCAAGAGACCCAGTACTTC	CSGHQETQYF
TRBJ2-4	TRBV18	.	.	TGTGCCAGCTCCCCGTTCTGGGACCCGGGGGCCAAAAACATTCAGTACTTC	CASSPFWDPGAKNIQYF
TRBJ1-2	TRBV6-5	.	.	TGTGCCAGCAGTAGACCGGGAAGCGAGGACGGCTACACCTTC	CASSRPGSEDGYTF
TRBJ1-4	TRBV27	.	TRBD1	TGTGCCAGCAGTTATCAGGGGGCGCGAGAAAAACTGTTTTTT	CASSYQGAREKLFF
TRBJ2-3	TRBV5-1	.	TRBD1	TGCGCCAGCAGCTTGGTTCAGGGGGCGAACCCCACAGATACGCAGTATTTT	CASSLVQGANPTDTQYF
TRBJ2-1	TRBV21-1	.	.	TGTGCCAGCACTCTAGGCGGACTAGCAGAGTTAGATGAGCAGTTCTTC	CASTLGGLAELDEQFF
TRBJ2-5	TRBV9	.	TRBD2	TGTGCCAGCAGCGTAGGGGGACTAGCGGGGGACCAAGAGACCCAGTACTTC	CASSVGGLAGDQETQYF
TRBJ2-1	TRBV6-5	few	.	TGTGCCAGCAGTTCGAAGGGCGGGTCCTACAATGAGCAGTTCTTC	CASSSKGGSYNEQFF
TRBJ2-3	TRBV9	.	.	TGTGCCAGCAGCGTAGTGCAAGGAGATACGCAGTATTTT	CASSVVQGDTQYF
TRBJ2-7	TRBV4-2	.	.	TGTGCCAGCAGCCAATGGGGCGGGGGCAGCTCCTACGAGCAGTACTTC	CASSQWGGGSSYEQYF
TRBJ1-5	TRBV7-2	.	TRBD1	TGTGCCAGCAGCTCGGGGGGACAGGTCAATCAGCCCCAGCATTTT	CASSSGGQVNQPQHF
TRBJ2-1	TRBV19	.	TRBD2	TGTGCCAGTAGTGAAGCCAGCGGGGGAGTCAATGAGCAGTTCTTC	CASSEASGGVNEQFF
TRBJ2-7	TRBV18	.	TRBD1	TGTGCCAGCTCACTAGCCGGGACAGGGGACTACGAGCAGTACTTC	CASSLAGTGDYEQYF
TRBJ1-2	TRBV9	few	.	TGTGCCAGCAGCGTAGGAGGGGTGGAAGGCTACACCTTC	CASSVGGVEGYTF
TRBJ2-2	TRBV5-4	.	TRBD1	TGTGCCACTACACCCGGGACAGGCTTCACCGGGGAGCTGTTTTTT	CATTPGTGFTGELFF
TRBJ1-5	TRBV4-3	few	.	TGCGCCAGCAGCCAGGTGGTTGGTAGCAATCAGCCCCAGCATTTT	CASSQVVGSNQPQHF
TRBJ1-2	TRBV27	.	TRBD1	TGTGCCAGCAGTAGTTCAGGGGGCGGCTATGGCTACACCTTC	CASSSSGGGYGYTF
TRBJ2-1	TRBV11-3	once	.	TGTGCCAGCTCCTCCCGTGTAGCCTACAATGAGCAGTTCTTC	CASSSRVAYNEQFF
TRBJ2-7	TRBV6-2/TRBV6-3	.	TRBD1	TGTGCCAGCAGTGGAGACAGGGAATGGGAGCAGTACTTC	CASSGDREWEQYF
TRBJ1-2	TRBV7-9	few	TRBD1	TGTGCCAGCAGCTGGACAGGGGGGAATGGCTACACCTTC	CASSWTGGNGYTF
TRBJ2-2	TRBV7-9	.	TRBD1	TGTGCCAGCAGCTTGGGGACAGGGGCCAGGATCACCGGGGAGCTGTTTTTT	CASSLGTGARITGELFF
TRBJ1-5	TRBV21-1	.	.	TGTGCCAGCAGCAAAGACAGAACTAATCAGCCCCAGCATTTT	CASSKDRTNQPQHF
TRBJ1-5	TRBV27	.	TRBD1	TGTGCCAGCAGCTGGACAGGGGGCTATCAGCCCCAGCATTTT	CASSWTGGYQPQHF
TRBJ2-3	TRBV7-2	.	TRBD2	TGTGCCAGCAGCTTCACTAGCGGGGCCGGAGATACGCAGTATTTT	CASSFTSGAGDTQYF
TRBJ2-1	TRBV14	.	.	TGTGCCAGCAGCCAAGTTGTAGCCAGGGGAGAGCAGTTCTTC	CASSQVVARGEQFF
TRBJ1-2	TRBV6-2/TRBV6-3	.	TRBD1	TGTGCCAGCAGTCGGGACAGCTCTGACTACACCTTC	CASSRDSSDYTF
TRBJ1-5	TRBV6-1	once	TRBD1	TGTGCCAGCAGCACCGGACAGGGGAGTCAGCCCCAGCATTTT	CASSTGQGSQPQHF
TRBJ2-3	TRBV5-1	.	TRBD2	TGCGCCAGCAGCTTGGGGACTAGCGGGAGGACAGATACGCAGTATTTT	CASSLGTSGRTDTQYF
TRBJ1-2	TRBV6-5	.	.	TGTGCCAGCAGCTCGAGAGGGGATGACTATGGCTACACCTTC	CASSSRGDDYGYTF
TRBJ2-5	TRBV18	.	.	TGTGCCAGCTCACCTTCCCCCACGGGCGACCAAGAGACCCAGTACTTC	CASSPSPTGDQETQYF
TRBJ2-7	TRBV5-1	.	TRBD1	TGCGCCAGCAGCCGCCGACAGGGCATCGACGAGCAGTACTTC	CASSRRQGIDEQYF
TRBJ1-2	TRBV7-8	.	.	TGTGCCAGCAGCCCCGACAGGACATACTATGGCTACACCTTC	CASSPDRTYYGYTF
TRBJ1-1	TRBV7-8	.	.	TGTGCCAGCAGTTACGCCTCGGGGTTGGGCACTGAAGCTTTCTTT	CASSYASGLGTEAFF
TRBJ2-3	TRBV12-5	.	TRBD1	TGTGCTAGTGGCGGACAGGGGGGCACAGATACGCAGTATTTT	CASGGQGGTDTQYF
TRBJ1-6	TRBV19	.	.	TGTGCCAGTAGTCACAGGGATTCACCCCTCCACTTT	CASSHRDSPLHF
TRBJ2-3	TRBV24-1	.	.	TGTGCCACCAGTGATTTGCCGGCCGGGAGAGAGGTAGATACGCAGTATTTT	CATSDLPAGREVDTQYF
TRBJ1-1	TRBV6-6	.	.	TGTGCCAGCAGTTACGGCGGTTTGGAAGCTTTCTTT	CASSYGGLEAFF
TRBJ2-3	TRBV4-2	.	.	TGTGCCAGCAGCCAAGGGCCGAATTCGGATACGCAGTATTTT	CASSQGPNSDTQYF
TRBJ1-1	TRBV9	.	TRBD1	TGTGCCAGCAGCCCCCGCAGGGGGGCAGGGCCTCTGAACACTGAAGCTTTCTTT	CASSPRRGAGPLNTEAFF
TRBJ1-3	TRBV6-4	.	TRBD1	TGTGCCAGCAGCGACAGGGGGCCTGGAAACACCATATATTTT	CASSDRGPGNTIYF
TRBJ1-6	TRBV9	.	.	TGTGCCAGCAGCCCCCTCGTTGGGAATTCACCCCTCCACTTT	CASSPLVGNSPLHF